This T cell receptor beta chain was found in a study of T cells in Graves' hyperthyroidism and ophthalmopathy. Whole-study findings and limits: Most clonotypes that expanded in the thyroid above 0.001 also showed up in blood.

The CDR3 totals 14 residues. CDR1 is KGHDR, CDR2 SFDVKD, per germline. The V segment lost 3 bases and the J segment 3 bases; nucleotides outside the gene matches: 4. Graves' hyperthyroidism qualified as stable when ophthalmopathy did not progress within 18 months. Clinical symptoms, serum thyroxine, TRAb, thyroid ultrasound and orbital computed tomography established diagnosis. RNA transcripts were the template for amplifying TCR beta CDR3 regions. A set of HTBI primers served as the primers for a first-round RT-PCR of the TCR CDR3. MiXCR, run by TCRdb on the multiplex PCR reads, gives a single entry per CDR3 protein. Of 400,000 to 500,000 distinct CDR3 sequences listed, 13% to 15% are singletons. This clonotype was counted ten times or more. Its antigen is as yet unknown.

The specimen was blood. The sequence was collected from a woman aged 18-29 years with Graves' hyperthyroidism. The chain is built from TRBV24-1 and TRBJ2-7; 7 nucleotides match TRBD1. CDR3 DNA: TGTGCCACCAGTGATCCTGGGGACAGCTACGAGCAGTACTTC. Protein: CATSDPGDSYEQYF.